The 23 T cell receptor beta chains listed next were all sequenced from one sample in a study of blood T cells in healthy people across ages. For the second PCR, which ran for about 6 to 11 cycles, a sample-barcoded 5' primer and a J-beta primer mix were used. TCRdb ran MiXCR on the 5' RACE reads and lists one entry per CDR3 protein. The sample records roughly 1.4 million distinct CDR3 sequences, approximately 63% being singletons. The sequencing input was blood. The receptors were sampled from a man aged 18 to 30 in good health.

The J gene is TRBJ1-1, the V gene TRBV21-1; the tabulated D call, TRBD1, remains unverified against the DNA. TRBV21-1 is a documented pseudogene. This CDR3 spans 12 amino acids. The CDR3 loop reads CASSNGGDGAFF. CDR3 nucleotides: TGTGCCAGCAGCAATGGGGGTGATGGAGCTTTCTTT.

This clonotype was detected a few times. The chain uses TRBV7-9 and TRBJ2-3; no reliable D call. Looked up from germline, CDR1 is SEHNR and CDR2 is FQNEAQ (reference sequence). The CDR3 totals 15 residues. Trimming shortened V by 10 bases and J by 2 bases, and 19 bases separated the two germline ends. In DNA, the CDR3 is TGTGCCATCTCTACCTCCGGTACAGACACAGATACGCAGTATTTT. Translating gives CAISTSGTDTDTQYF.

This clonotype turned up a few times. V is TRBV7-8 and J is TRBJ2-3; D might be TRBD1 or TRBD2, each matching 5 bases. Trimming removed 5 bases from V and 4 bases from J, with 19 bases in between. Per the germline V gene, CDR1 is SGHVS and CDR2 is FQNEAQ. The CDR3 extends over 16 amino acids. CDR3 sequence reads: CASSPASRGSADTQYF. The CDR3 region has the DNA TGTGCCAGCAGCCCCGCCTCGAGGGGTTCCGCAGATACGCAGTATTTT.

The chain couples TRBV13 to TRBJ2-6; perhaps TRBD1 as D (5 bases). Germline CDR1 reads PRHDT; CDR2 reads FYEKMQ (reference sequence). The CDR3 covers 17 residues. V shed 4 bases and J shed 4 bases, with 17 bases lying between them. The CDR3 region is CASSSSGLGLGANVLTF. The CDR3 DNA reads TGTGCCAGCAGCTCCTCCGGGTTGGGGCTCGGGGCCAACGTCCTGACTTTC.

This clonotype was detected a few times. J is TRBJ2-1 and V is TRBV25-1; D might be TRBD1 or TRBD2, each matching 6 bases. The CDR3 loop spans 14 amino acids. Germline V gene lookup returns CDR1 MGHDK and CDR2 SYGVNS. The V end lost 4 bases, the J end lost 3 bases, and 10 bases lay between the germline ends. The CDR3 DNA sequence: TGTGCCAGCAGTGCCGGGGGCGTCTACAATGAGCAGTTCTTC. Translated: CASSAGGVYNEQFF.

The chain links TRBV27 to TRBJ2-7, with 7 bases aligning to TRBD2. The J call is in doubt because the DNA end fits TRBJ2-5 better. The CDR3 covers 15 residues. Germline assignment: CDR1 MNHEY and CDR2 SMNVEV (reference sequence). CDR3 nucleotides: TGTGCCAGCAGTAGGGCTAGCGGACGATTGGAGACCCAGTACTTC. This encodes CASSRASGRLETQYF.

The CDR3 loop is CSASDRLGDEQFF. For the CDR3, the DNA is TGCAGTGCCAGTGACCGGTTAGGGGACGAGCAGTTCTTC. The chain has TRBV20-1 and TRBJ2-1; D may match TRBD1 or TRBD2 (5 bases each). The CDR3 has 13 amino acids. With 6 bases removed from V and 10 bases from J, the gap between germline ends came to 19 bases. CDR1 DFQATT and CDR2 SNEGSKA come from the germline V gene (reference sequence).

The V gene is TRBV3-1, the J gene TRBJ2-2, with 9 bases aligning to TRBD1. Germline V CDR1 and CDR2: LGHDT, YNNKEL (reference sequence). The CDR3 consists of 15 residues. Losses at the gene ends were 7 bases for V and 6 bases for J; bases not matched to a gene: 9. CDR3: CASMRGQGFPGELFF. The CDR3 DNA reads TGTGCCAGCATGAGGGGACAGGGATTTCCCGGGGAGCTGTTTTTT.

This clonotype was detected a few times. V gene TRBV6-1 combines with J gene TRBJ2-7; D not resolved. Deletions cut 2 bases from V and 2 bases from J, with 7 bases between. The CDR3 loop spans 13 amino acids. Germline V gene sequence: CDR1 MNHNS, CDR2 SASEGT. CDR3 region: CASSETYTYEQYF. CDR3 DNA: TGTGCCAGCAGTGAAACTTATACCTACGAGCAGTACTTC.

There are a few counts of this clonotype. The rearrangement joins TRBV6-5 to TRBJ1-4; 8 positions agree with TRBD1. J was trimmed by 1 base and V by 5 bases; bases with no gene match: 3. This CDR3 region has 15 residues. Germline values: CDR1 MNHEY, CDR2 SVGAGI. CDR3 sequence (DNA): TGTGCCAGCAGTACCACAGGGGGAACTAATGAAAAACTGTTTTTT. Its protein product is CASSTTGGTNEKLFF.

A few counts support this clonotype. This chain uses TRBV5-6 with TRBJ2-7; maybe TRBD2 (5 bases). This CDR3 comprises 16 residues. V was pared by 3 bases and J by 1 base, with 17 bases between. The V gene's germline CDR1 is SGHDT and CDR2 YYEEEE. CDR3 loop: CASSSPRYSVSYEQYF. DNA of the CDR3: TGTGCCAGCAGCTCCCCAAGATATAGCGTGTCCTACGAGCAGTACTTC.

The chain couples TRBV5-1 to TRBJ2-1; 8 bases map to TRBD1. The CDR3 sequence is 16 residues long. From germline, CDR1 is SGHRS and CDR2 YFSETQ. Germline trimming cut 0 bases from V and 2 bases from J; bases unmatched to any gene: 4. Here the CDR3 reads CASSLEGDRPYNEQFF. In DNA, the CDR3 is TGCGCCAGCAGCTTGGAGGGGGACAGGCCCTACAATGAGCAGTTCTTC.

The chain joins TRBV4-2 to TRBJ2-1; 7 nucleotides line up with TRBD1. CDR3 length equals 15 residues. The V gene end was trimmed by 2 bases and the J gene end by 6 bases; junction bases not matched to a gene: 7. Germline V CDR1 and CDR2: LGHNA, YNFKEQ. CDR3 in amino acids: CASSQPRQGSNEQFF. CDR3 nucleotides: TGTGCCAGCAGCCAACCCCGACAGGGATCCAATGAGCAGTTCTTC.

The chain employs TRBV10-3 and TRBJ2-2; 10 bases agree with TRBD1. The J segment lost 7 bases and the V segment lost 4 bases, leaving 12 bases of the junction unmatched. The CDR3 sequence is 17 residues long. Germline-derived CDR1 and CDR2 are ENHRY and SYGVKD. CDR3 coding DNA: TGTGCCATCAGTGGAGACCCGGGACAGGGGATTCTCGGGGAGCTGTTTTTT. As protein: CAISGDPGQGILGELFF.

J is TRBJ2-7 and V is TRBV4-1, with D possibly matching TRBD2 (5 bases). Trimming took off 0 bases at V and 7 bases at J, with 19 bases between the two ends. This CDR3 is 16 amino acids long. Per germline, CDR1 MGHRA and CDR2 YSYEKL. The CDR3 bases are TGCGCCAGCAGCCAAGAGGGAACTAGATATACGGATGAGCAGTACTTC. The encoded protein is CASSQEGTRYTDEQYF.

The rearrangement uses TRBV6-1 and TRBJ1-1, with D possibly being TRBD1 (6 bases). CDR3 length equals 15 residues. Trimming removed 6 bases at V and 0 bases at J, with 14 bases between. Germline V gene data show CDR1 as MNHNS and CDR2 as SASEGT. As DNA, the CDR3 is TGTGCCAGCAGGGAGACAGCAGGGGTGAACACTGAAGCTTTCTTT. It encodes CASRETAGVNTEAFF.

The V gene is TRBV4-3, the J gene TRBJ2-1; D not resolved. CDR3 length equals 14 residues. Trimming cost V 3 bases and J 8 bases, with 14 bases left between them. Germline CDR1 LGHNA, CDR2 YSLEER. DNA for the CDR3: TGCGCCAGCAGCCACCTAGAATTGGAGCATGAGCAGTTCTTC. Residues: CASSHLELEHEQFF.

This clonotype was seen only a few times. The genes are TRBV5-1 and TRBJ2-4; tentative D call: TRBD1 (6 bases). Trimming stripped 4 bases from V and 6 bases from J, with 20 bases between. Germline V lookup: CDR1 SGHRS, CDR2 YFSETQ. The CDR3 length is 16 residues. CDR3 loop: CASSSRTGDTINIQYF. As DNA, the CDR3 is TGCGCCAGCAGCAGCCGTACCGGGGACACCATAAACATTCAGTACTTC.

This clonotype was recorded many times. The rearrangement joins TRBV6-5 to TRBJ2-1; D possibly corresponds to TRBD2 (5 bases). The germline V and J ends were trimmed by 2 bases and 3 bases, with 14 bases remaining between them. Per the germline V gene, CDR1 is MNHEY and CDR2 is SVGAGI. The CDR3 is 16 residues long. The CDR3: CASSYHTPGDYNEQFF. The DNA of the CDR3 is TGTGCCAGCAGTTACCACACTCCCGGGGACTACAATGAGCAGTTCTTC.

As regards this clonotype: This could be a read error, since a much larger clone is one nucleotide away. J is TRBJ1-1 and V is TRBV7-6; 8 bases align to TRBD1. Germline V gene sequence: CDR1 SGHVS, CDR2 FNYEAQ. After removal of 8 bases from V and 8 bases from J, the junction contained 10 bases not matched to a gene. There are 13 residues in the CDR3. The CDR3 DNA reads TGTGCCAGCGCCGCCTGGACAGGGAAAGAAGCTTTCTTT. Its protein is CASAAWTGKEAFF. The full variable domain, in which reference TRBV7-6 and TRBJ1-1 provide the parts outside the CDR3, is GAGVSQSPRYKVTKRGQDVALRCDPISGHVSLYWYRQALGQGPEFLTYFNYEAQQDKSGLPNDRFSAERPEGSISTLTIQRTEQRDSAMYRCASAAWTGKEAFFGQGTRLTVV.

There are a few counts of this clonotype. The V gene is TRBV28, the J gene TRBJ1-2; D remains ambiguous. The CDR3 has 12 residues. Looked up from germline, CDR1 is MDHEN and CDR2 is SYDVKM. Trimming removed 10 bases from V and 2 bases from J, with 11 bases in between. The DNA for the CDR3 is TGTGCCACATACAACACAAACTATGGCTACACCTTC. Protein sequence: CATYNTNYGYTF.

This clonotype was recorded at least ten times. The chain is built from TRBV12-3 or TRBV12-4 and TRBJ2-7, with unresolved D. The CDR3 is 11 residues long. Trimming stripped 6 bases from V and 0 bases from J, with 3 bases between. CDR3 DNA: TGTGCCAGCAGCGGCTCCTACGAGCAGTACTTC. It encodes CASSGSYEQYF.

The chain is built from TRBV5-1 and TRBJ2-1, with a tentative D call TRBD1 (5 bases). V lost 6 bases and J lost 0, with 10 bases in between. This CDR3 is built from 14 residues. The germline gives CDR1 SGHRS, CDR2 YFSETQ. The CDR3 coding sequence is TGCGCCAGCAACACTGACAGCTCCTACAATGAGCAGTTCTTC. This gives the protein CASNTDSSYNEQFF.